The 14 T cell receptor beta chains below all came from one sample that was sequenced in a study of shared clonotypes between healthy human individuals. The data were produced by immunoSEQ multiplex PCR, yet TCRdb's version contains in-frame clones alone and is incomplete. This table holds under 2,500,000 clones, approximately 94% found once. Sequenced input: naive CD4+ T cells sorted from blood. Subset denoted: CD45RA+ positively selected. These receptors all stem from a man between 18 and 35 years old in good health.

Of note for this clone: Other DNA sequences within the sample encode an identical CDR3. The chain has TRBV5-1 and TRBJ2-2, with D tentatively TRBD1 or TRBD2 (5 bases each). The CDR3 is made up of 15 amino acids. Germline loops: CDR1 SGHRS, CDR2 YFSETQ. Trimming took off 3 bases at V and 0 bases at J, with 9 bases between the two ends. CDR3 residues: CASSYGTANTGELFF. CDR3 in DNA: TGCGCCAGCAGCTACGGGACGGCGAACACCGGGGAGCTGTTTTTT.

The chain combines TRBV2 with TRBJ2-1, with D possibly matching TRBD2 (6 bases). The V and J ends lost 6 bases and 10 bases respectively, with 22 bases between them. In germline, CDR1 is SNHLY, CDR2 FYNNEI. The CDR3 contains 15 residues. This CDR3 is CASRSTSRGHSEQFF. In DNA, the CDR3 is TGTGCCAGCAGGTCGACTAGTCGAGGTCACTCAGAGCAGTTCTTC. The full variable domain, its missing parts supplied by reference TRBV2 and TRBJ2-1, is EPEVTQTPSHQVTQMGQEVILRCVPISNHLYFYWYRQILGQKVEFLVSFYNNEISEKSEIFDDQFSVERPDGSNFTLKIRSTKLEDSAMYFCASRSTSRGHSEQFFGPGTRLTVL.

The chain is built from TRBV10-3 and TRBJ2-7; TRBD1 matches at 9 bases. V gave up 2 bases and J gave up 1 base; unmatched junction bases: 6. The CDR3 has 16 residues. The germline gives CDR1 ENHRY, CDR2 SYGVKD. The CDR3 DNA reads TGTGCCATCAGTGAGCCCGGGACAGGGAGTTCCTACGAGCAGTACTTC. Encoded protein: CAISEPGTGSSYEQYF.

V gene TRBV6-1 combines with J gene TRBJ2-2; the D is unclear. Trimming shortened V by 6 bases and J by 5 bases, and 7 bases separated the two germline ends. This CDR3 is built from 12 residues. Germline loops: CDR1 MNHNS, CDR2 SASEGT. CDR3 nucleotides: TGTGCCAGCAGGACAAGGACCGGGGAGCTGTTTTTT. Translating gives CASRTRTGELFF.

The V call is TRBV27, the J call TRBJ2-7; 7 bases align to TRBD1. CDR1 and CDR2 (germline): MNHEY, SMNVEV (reference sequence). Unmatched junction bases numbered 8, after V lost 6 bases and J lost 3 bases. This CDR3 is built from 14 residues. The CDR3 nucleotides are TGTGCCAGCAGGCTGACAGGGTCACGCTACGAGCAGTACTTC. Its protein is CASRLTGSRYEQYF.

The V call is TRBV27, the J call TRBJ2-5; 7 positions match TRBD2. V was pared by 6 bases and J by 3 bases, with 1 base of the junction left unmatched. The CDR3 is made up of 12 amino acids. Germline V gene sequence: CDR1 MNHEY, CDR2 SMNVEV (reference sequence). The CDR3 DNA follows: TGTGCCAGCAGGGGAGGGGAAGAGACCCAGTACTTC. It yields the protein CASRGGEETQYF.

The DNA for the CDR3 is TGCAGTGCTAAGCGGTTGGAGACCCAGTACTTC. Translated: CSAKRLETQYF. This chain joins TRBV20-1 and TRBJ2-5, with D tentatively TRBD2 (5 bases). Between the trimmed V and J ends, which lost 4 bases and 5 bases, there was a span of 8 bases. There are 11 residues in the CDR3. Germline V CDR1 and CDR2: DFQATT, SNEGSKA (reference sequence).

Note on this clone: The sample has other DNA sequences that encode this CDR3 too. The rearrangement uses TRBV18 and TRBJ2-5; D is undetermined. CDR3 length equals 13 residues. V was pared by 3 bases and J by 0 bases, with 5 bases between. Germline V gives CDR1 KGHSH, CDR2 LQKENI. DNA of the CDR3: TGTGCCAGCTCACCCACCTACCAAGAGACCCAGTACTTC. As protein: CASSPTYQETQYF.

With regard to this clone: Other DNA sequences from this sample encode an identical CDR3 as well. CDR3 amino acids: CASSLGVSYGYTF. The CDR3, as DNA: TGTGCCAGCAGCTTGGGGGTCTCCTATGGCTACACCTTC. The chain couples TRBV7-9 to TRBJ1-2, with D tentatively TRBD1 (5 bases). V gave up 3 bases and J gave up 4 bases, with 9 bases separating them. The CDR3 contains 13 residues. CDR1 and CDR2 (germline): SEHNR, FQNEAQ (reference sequence).

This chain uses TRBV11-2 with TRBJ1-6; D may be TRBD1 (5 bases). V was trimmed by 5 bases and J by 5 bases, leaving 16 bases between them. This CDR3 has 16 amino acids. CDR1 SGHAT and CDR2 FQNNGV come from the germline V gene. The DNA of the CDR3 is TGTGCCAGCAGCATCGAGTGGTGGGGGAATAATTCACCCCTCCACTTT. Protein product: CASSIEWWGNNSPLHF.

This CDR3 is CASSQGEQLSGNTIYF. For the CDR3, the DNA is TGTGCCAGCAGCCAAGGGGAGCAGCTTTCAGGAAACACCATATATTTT. V and J are TRBV4-2 and TRBJ1-3; D unresolved. CDR3 length: 16 residues. Germline V gives CDR1 LGHNA, CDR2 YNFKEQ. V dropped 1 base and J dropped 4 bases, with 14 bases sitting between them.

This clone came up once. This rearrangement joins TRBV6-1 to TRBJ2-2; D is perhaps TRBD1 or TRBD2 (6 bases each). The CDR3 length is 18 residues. From germline, CDR1 is MNHNS and CDR2 SASEGT. Trimming took 2 bases from V and 4 from J, leaving 20 bases between them. The DNA of the CDR3 is TGTGCCAGCAGTGAATTAAGGTGGAGGGGGGCTATCACCGGGGAGCTGTTTTTT. Translation gives CASSELRWRGAITGELFF.

A note on this clone: Other nucleotide sequences in the sample specify the same CDR3. The rearrangement uses TRBV7-9 and TRBJ1-1; D is unresolved. V lost 0 bases and J lost 1, with 3 bases in between. Germline V lookup: CDR1 SEHNR, CDR2 FQNEAQ (reference sequence). The CDR3 is 13 amino acids. The CDR3 here is CASSLARNTEAFF. In DNA form, the CDR3 reads TGTGCCAGCAGCTTAGCCAGGAACACTGAAGCTTTCTTT.

V and J are TRBV5-1 and TRBJ2-7; the D gene could be TRBD1 or TRBD2 (5 bases each). The germline CDR1 and CDR2 sequences are SGHRS and YFSETQ. Trimming left V 1 base short and J 5 bases short, with 13 bases between. The CDR3 is 14 amino acids. The CDR3 nucleotides are TGCGCCAGCAGCTTGTATCCAGGGACGAACGAGCAGTACTTC. Amino acid sequence: CASSLYPGTNEQYF.